One sample yielded the 19 T cell receptor beta chains listed below, sequenced in a study of T-cell reconstitution after alpha-beta-depleted transplantation in children. The TCRbeta library was prepared with unique molecular identifiers. TCRdb re-derived calls from the PCR reads in MiXCR, one entry per CDR3 protein. The repertoire includes 600,000 to 700,000 distinct CDR3 sequences, around 16% of them detected once, and over 0.95% sits in the top ten. The input for sequencing was PBMCs from the stem cell graft donor, taken from the stem cell graft. Source of these receptors: a human donor who donated a stem cell graft to a child with acute myeloid leukemia.

There are many counts of this clonotype. This chain's CDR3 is CSAKDRGMNTEAFF. In DNA, the CDR3 is TGCAGTGCTAAGGACAGGGGAATGAACACTGAAGCTTTCTTT. The chain employs TRBV20-1 and TRBJ1-1; TRBD1 matches at 9 bases. Looked up from germline, CDR1 is DFQATT and CDR2 is SNEGSKA (reference sequence). CDR3 length: 14 residues. Trimming took 4 bases from V and 0 from J; bases not matched to a gene: 3.

This clonotype was found a few times. The genes are TRBV5-1 and TRBJ2-1; 8 bases match TRBD1. Germline V gene data show CDR1 as SGHRS and CDR2 as YFSETQ. This CDR3 spans 15 amino acids. The V segment lost 5 bases and the J segment 7 bases; nucleotides outside the gene matches: 11. The CDR3 nucleotides are TGCGCCAGCAGGGAAGGTCCCAGGGGGCTAAATGAGCAGTTCTTC. Protein: CASREGPRGLNEQFF.

This clonotype occurred many times. This chain uses TRBV20-1 with TRBJ1-2; unclear D gene. The V end was cut by 3 bases, the J end by 4 bases, with 15 bases between. Germline values: CDR1 DFQATT, CDR2 SNEGSKA (reference sequence). The CDR3 totals 14 residues. The CDR3, as DNA: TGCAGTGCTAGCGGGTTAGAGACAATCTATGGCTACACCTTC. This encodes CSASGLETIYGYTF.

This clonotype occurred a few times. The V and J genes are TRBV12-3 or TRBV12-4 and TRBJ1-1, with no clear D. Trimming removed 3 bases from V and 4 bases from J, with 12 bases in between. The CDR3 spans 14 residues. Here the CDR3 reads CASSFWADATEAFF. The DNA of the CDR3 is TGTGCCAGCAGTTTTTGGGCAGATGCCACTGAAGCTTTCTTT.

Ten or more counts support this clonotype. The chain uses TRBV20-1 and TRBJ2-1; 13 nucleotides match TRBD2. The V gene end was trimmed by 6 bases and the J gene end by 6 bases; junction bases not matched to a gene: 8. The CDR3 loop spans 15 amino acids. The germline V gene encodes CDR1 DFQATT and CDR2 SNEGSKA (reference sequence). CDR3 coding DNA: TGCAGTGCATGGACTAGCGGGAGTCTTAGCAATGAGCAGTTCTTC. Translated: CSAWTSGSLSNEQFF.

This chain uses TRBV7-3 with TRBJ2-6, with D maybe TRBD2 (5 bases). The CDR3 consists of 17 residues. Trimming left V 0 bases short and J 4 bases short, with 13 bases between. CDR1 SGHTA and CDR2 FQGTGA come from the germline V gene. Written as DNA, the CDR3 is TGTGCCAGCAGCTTAACGGCCGCTAGCTTCGGGGCCAACGTCCTGACTTTC. This translates into CASSLTAASFGANVLTF.

The V call is TRBV7-9, the J call TRBJ2-3; TRBD2 matches at 9 bases. V dropped 5 bases and J dropped 4; count of bases not matched to a gene: 16. The CDR3 is 18 residues long. Looked up from germline, CDR1 is SEHNR and CDR2 is FQNEAQ (reference sequence). The CDR3 here is CASSPQSGGPLEADTQYF. For the CDR3, the DNA is TGTGCCAGCAGCCCCCAGAGCGGGGGGCCCTTAGAGGCAGATACGCAGTATTTT.

The gene calls are TRBV7-2 and TRBJ1-6; 10 bases agree with TRBD1. The CDR3 consists of 15 residues. Germline V lookup: CDR1 SGHTA, CDR2 FQGNSA. J gave up 10 bases and V 8 bases, and 11 bases lay outside the gene matches. The CDR3 sequence: CASSRQGAPGSPLHF. The CDR3 DNA reads as TGTGCCAGCTCCCGACAGGGGGCGCCCGGATCACCCCTCCACTTT.

This clonotype has ten or more counts. V is TRBV20-1 and J is TRBJ1-2; D uncertain. The CDR3 is 12 residues long. The germline V gene encodes CDR1 DFQATT and CDR2 SNEGSKA (reference sequence). V was shortened by 6 bases and J by 4 bases, with 12 bases between the two germline ends. CDR3 nucleotides: TGCAGTGCCCTCGCGGTCTCCTATGGCTACACCTTC. It yields the protein CSALAVSYGYTF.

V gene TRBV20-1 combines with J gene TRBJ2-3, with no clear D. The germline V and J ends were trimmed by 6 bases and 2 bases, with 12 bases remaining between them. Germline loops: CDR1 DFQATT, CDR2 SNEGSKA (reference sequence). There are 13 residues in the CDR3. The CDR3 nucleotides are TGCAGTGCACCGGACCGTCCCACAGATACGCAGTATTTT. This gives the protein CSAPDRPTDTQYF.

The chain employs TRBV20-1 and TRBJ2-1; possibly TRBD1 or TRBD2 for D (5 bases each). This CDR3 has 15 amino acids. V was clipped by 2 bases and J by 7 bases, with 18 bases between them. Per germline, CDR1 DFQATT and CDR2 SNEGSKA (reference sequence). DNA for the CDR3: TGCAGTGCTAGAACCGGGACGGAGTTTCGAAATGAGCAGTTCTTC. Translation gives CSARTGTEFRNEQFF.

The chain recombines TRBV7-9 with TRBJ1-6; the D gene is possibly TRBD1 (6 bases). This CDR3 comprises 16 residues. CDR1 and CDR2 from the germline V gene are SEHNR and FQNEAQ (reference sequence). V was trimmed by 1 base and J by 6 bases, leaving 13 bases between them. The CDR3 nucleotides read TGTGCCAGCAGCTTAGGAGGTGGGGGCGGTAATTCACCCCTCCACTTT. Amino acid sequence: CASSLGGGGGNSPLHF.

This chain joins TRBV7-9 and TRBJ1-2; TRBD1 might be the D (5 bases). From germline, CDR1 is SEHNR and CDR2 FQNEAQ (reference sequence). The CDR3 is made up of 15 amino acids. Trimming cost V 2 bases and J 8 bases, with 18 bases left between them. CDR3 nucleotide sequence: TGTGCCAGCAGCTTAATAGGTCAGGGACGGCGAGGCTACACCTTC. Translated, it gives CASSLIGQGRRGYTF.

This clonotype was seen more than once but under ten times. The V and J genes are TRBV6-2 or TRBV6-3 and TRBJ1-1; 9 bases map to TRBD1. The germline gives CDR1 MNHEY, CDR2 SVGEGT. The CDR3 consists of 15 residues. V lost 5 bases to trimming and J lost 2 bases; unmatched junction nucleotides: 6. Here the CDR3 reads CASSPGTGLNTEAFF. As DNA, the CDR3 is TGTGCCAGCAGTCCTGGGACAGGGCTAAACACTGAAGCTTTCTTT.

This sequence joins TRBV6-2 or TRBV6-3 and TRBJ1-1; TRBD1 agrees at 7 bases. The V gene end was trimmed by 6 bases and the J gene end by 1 base; junction bases not matched to a gene: 5. This CDR3 has 14 amino acids. Germline loops: CDR1 MNHEY, CDR2 SVGEGT. The CDR3 region has the DNA TGTGCCAGCAGAGACAGGGCTGGGAACACTGAAGCTTTCTTT. It translates to CASRDRAGNTEAFF.

This clonotype was recorded at least ten times. The chain employs TRBV20-1 and TRBJ1-1; D possibly corresponds to TRBD1 (5 bases). V lost 6 bases and J 0 bases, leaving 17 bases between the germline ends. Germline V gene lookup returns CDR1 DFQATT and CDR2 SNEGSKA (reference sequence). There are 15 residues in the CDR3. CDR3 region: CSAPDLQVMNTEAFF. CDR3 bases: TGCAGTGCCCCGGACCTACAGGTTATGAACACTGAAGCTTTCTTT.

V gene TRBV5-1 combines with J gene TRBJ2-7; 12 bases agree with TRBD1. J was trimmed by 3 bases and V by 0 bases; bases with no gene match: 4. The CDR3 has 16 amino acids. Germline V lookup: CDR1 SGHRS, CDR2 YFSETQ. The CDR3 reads CASSLEGTGGFYEQYF. The CDR3 region has the DNA TGCGCCAGCAGCTTGGAAGGGACAGGGGGCTTCTACGAGCAGTACTTC.

This clonotype turned up a few times. V is TRBV24-1 and J is TRBJ2-2; possibly TRBD1 for D (6 bases). This CDR3 has 18 residues. In germline, CDR1 is KGHDR, CDR2 SFDVKD. The ends were cut back, 1 base at V and 1 base at J, with 15 bases in the middle. CDR3 nucleotides: TGTGCCACCAGTGATTTCAGAAGGGGGATCGTGAACACCGGGGAGCTGTTTTTT. Translated, it gives CATSDFRRGIVNTGELFF.

The chain links TRBV5-1 to TRBJ1-1; 7 nucleotides match TRBD1. Germline trimming cut 0 bases from V and 2 bases from J; bases unmatched to any gene: 4. CDR3 length: 15 residues. Germline CDR1 and CDR2: SGHRS and YFSETQ. The CDR3 DNA sequence: TGCGCCAGCAGCTTGGGGGACAGCAAAAACACTGAAGCTTTCTTT. Protein: CASSLGDSKNTEAFF.